Listed below are T cell receptor beta chains from one sample, sequenced in a study of cytomegalovirus exposure and HLA in healthy donors. Sequenced by immunoSEQ multiplex PCR; TCRdb stores in-frame clones only, minus some. This sample's table reports about 210,000 clones. The sample was PBMCs. The receptors here all came from a woman under 40 in good health and CMV-seropositive. Both conserved end residues are part of each CDR3. A D gene is named only where the DNA matches it firmly.

j_call: TRBJ2-7
d_call: NA
v_call: TRBV6-5
cdr3_length: 13
cdr3_nt: TGTGCCAGCACCCACAGACAGTCCTACGAGCAGTACTTC
cdr3_aa: CASTHRQSYEQYF

j_call: TRBJ2-7
d_call: TRBD2
v_call: TRBV7-9
cdr3_length: 14
cdr3_nt: TGTGCCAGCAGCACTAGCGGGTACTCCTACGAGCAGTACTTC
cdr3_aa: CASSTSGYSYEQYF

j_call: TRBJ2-6
d_call: NA
v_call: TRBV27
cdr3_length: 15
cdr3_nt: TGTGCCAGCAGCCCCACACATGCTGGGGCCAACGTCCTGACTTTC
cdr3_aa: CASSPTHAGANVLTF

j_call: TRBJ2-6
d_call: NA
v_call: TRBV15
cdr3_length: 16
cdr3_nt: TGTGCCACCAGCAGAGATGTTAGCTCTGGGGCCAACGTCCTGACTTTC
cdr3_aa: CATSRDVSSGANVLTF

j_call: TRBJ2-7
d_call: TRBD1
v_call: TRBV19
cdr3_length: 14
cdr3_nt: TGTGCCAGTAGTAACAGACAGGGGGCTAACGAGCAGTACTTC
cdr3_aa: CASSNRQGANEQYF

j_call: TRBJ2-3
d_call: TRBD2
v_call: TRBV5-4
cdr3_length: 17
cdr3_nt: TGTGCCAGCAGCTTTGTCCTAGCGGGAGGGAGCACAGATACGCAGTATTTT
cdr3_aa: CASSFVLAGGSTDTQYF

j_call: TRBJ2-1
d_call: TRBD2
v_call: TRBV9
cdr3_length: 16
cdr3_nt: TGTGCCAGCAGCGTAGTCCCAGCGGGGGGCTACAATGAGCAGTTCTTC
cdr3_aa: CASSVVPAGGYNEQFF

j_call: TRBJ2-3
d_call: NA
v_call: TRBV29-1
cdr3_length: 10
cdr3_nt: TGCAGCGTTGTGGAGTCCTCGCAGTATTTT
cdr3_aa: CSVVESSQYF

j_call: TRBJ1-3
d_call: TRBD1
v_call: TRBV29-1
cdr3_length: 17
cdr3_nt: TGCAGCGTTGAAGTCCGAGGGGGCAAGGTCCTTGGAAACACCATATATTTT
cdr3_aa: CSVEVRGGKVLGNTIYF

j_call: TRBJ2-5
d_call: NA
v_call: TRBV9
cdr3_length: 14
cdr3_nt: TGTGCCAGCAGCGTAGAAGACTACCAAGAGACCCAGTACTTC
cdr3_aa: CASSVEDYQETQYF

j_call: TRBJ1-3
d_call: TRBD1
v_call: TRBV6-6
cdr3_length: 16
cdr3_nt: TGTGCCAGCAGTCAACCCGGGACAGCGGGCGGAAACACCATATATTTT
cdr3_aa: CASSQPGTAGGNTIYF

j_call: TRBJ1-1
d_call: TRBD1
v_call: TRBV15
cdr3_length: 19
cdr3_nt: TGTGCCACCAGCAGACCTGGGGTTGGGACAGGGGGAATGAACACTGAAGCTTTCTTT
cdr3_aa: CATSRPGVGTGGMNTEAFF

j_call: TRBJ1-3
d_call: TRBD1
v_call: TRBV6-5
cdr3_length: 13
cdr3_nt: TGTGCCAGCAGTTCCGGCAGGGGGGACACCATATATTTT
cdr3_aa: CASSSGRGDTIYF

j_call: TRBJ2-7
d_call: NA
v_call: TRBV6-1
cdr3_length: 15
cdr3_nt: TGTGCCAGCAGTGAATCTCCAGCCGAGGCCTACGAGCAGTACTTC
cdr3_aa: CASSESPAEAYEQYF

j_call: TRBJ1-4
d_call: NA
v_call: TRBV18
cdr3_length: 12
cdr3_nt: TGTGCCAGCTCACCGATAGATGAAAAACTGTTTTTT
cdr3_aa: CASSPIDEKLFF

j_call: TRBJ1-1
d_call: NA
v_call: TRBV19
cdr3_length: 16
cdr3_nt: TGTGCCAGTAGAGATTTCAACTCGGGAAGGAACACTGAAGCTTTCTTT
cdr3_aa: CASRDFNSGRNTEAFF

j_call: TRBJ1-6
d_call: NA
v_call: TRBV5-4
cdr3_length: 14
cdr3_nt: TGTGCCAGCAGCCCCCAACATCAGGATTCACCCCTCCACTTT
cdr3_aa: CASSPQHQDSPLHF